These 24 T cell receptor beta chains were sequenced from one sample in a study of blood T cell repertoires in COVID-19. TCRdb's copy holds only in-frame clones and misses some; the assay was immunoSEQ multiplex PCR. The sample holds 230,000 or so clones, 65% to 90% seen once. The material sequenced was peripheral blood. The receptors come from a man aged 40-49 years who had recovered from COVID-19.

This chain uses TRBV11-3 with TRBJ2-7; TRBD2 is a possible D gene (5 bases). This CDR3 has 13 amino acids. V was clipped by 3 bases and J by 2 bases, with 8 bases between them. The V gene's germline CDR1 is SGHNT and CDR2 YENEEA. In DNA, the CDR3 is TGTGCCAGCAGCTTCCTAGCCCCCTACGAGCAGTACTTC. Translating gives CASSFLAPYEQYF.

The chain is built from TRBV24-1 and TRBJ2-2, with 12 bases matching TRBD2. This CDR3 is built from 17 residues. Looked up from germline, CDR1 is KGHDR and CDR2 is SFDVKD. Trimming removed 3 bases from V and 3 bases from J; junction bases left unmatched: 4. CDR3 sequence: CATSDTTSGGDTGELFF. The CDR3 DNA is TGTGCCACCAGTGATACGACTAGCGGGGGCGACACCGGGGAGCTGTTTTTT.

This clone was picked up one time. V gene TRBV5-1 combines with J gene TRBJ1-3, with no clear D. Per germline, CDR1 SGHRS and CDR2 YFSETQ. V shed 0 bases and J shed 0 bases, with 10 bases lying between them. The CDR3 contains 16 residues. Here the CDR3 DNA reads TGCGCCAGCAGCTTGGCCGAGCCTCGCTCTGGAAACACCATATATTTT. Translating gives CASSLAEPRSGNTIYF.

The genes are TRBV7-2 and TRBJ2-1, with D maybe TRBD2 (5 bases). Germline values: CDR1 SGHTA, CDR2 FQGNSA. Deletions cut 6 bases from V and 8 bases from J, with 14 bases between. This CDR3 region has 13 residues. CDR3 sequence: CASRNGNVDEQFF. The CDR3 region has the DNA TGTGCCAGCAGGAACGGGAATGTCGATGAGCAGTTCTTC. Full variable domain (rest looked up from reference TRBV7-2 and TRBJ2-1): GAGVSQSPSNKVTEKGKDVELRCDPISGHTALYWYRQSLGQGLEFLIYFQGNSAPDKSGLPSDRFSAERTGGSVSTLTIQRTQQEDSAVYLCASRNGNVDEQFFGPGTRLTVL.

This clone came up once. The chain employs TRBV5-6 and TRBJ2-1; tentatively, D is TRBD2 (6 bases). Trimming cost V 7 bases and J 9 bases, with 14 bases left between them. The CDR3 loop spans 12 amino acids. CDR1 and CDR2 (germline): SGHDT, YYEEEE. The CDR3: CASEGRGGEQFF. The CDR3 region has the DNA TGTGCCAGCGAAGGCCGGGGAGGTGAGCAGTTCTTC.

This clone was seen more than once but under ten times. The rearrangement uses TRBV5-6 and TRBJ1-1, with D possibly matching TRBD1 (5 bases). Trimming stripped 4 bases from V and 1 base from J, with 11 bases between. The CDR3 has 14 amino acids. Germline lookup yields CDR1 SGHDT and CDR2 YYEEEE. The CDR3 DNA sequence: TGTGCCAGCAGCGCAGGGCTGGGGAACACTGAAGCTTTCTTT. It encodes CASSAGLGNTEAFF.

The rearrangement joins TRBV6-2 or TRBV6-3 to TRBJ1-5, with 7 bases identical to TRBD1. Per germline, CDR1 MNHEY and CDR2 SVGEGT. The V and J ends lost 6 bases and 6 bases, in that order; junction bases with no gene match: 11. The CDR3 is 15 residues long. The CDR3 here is CASRPQGGFAQPQHF. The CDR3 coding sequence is TGTGCCAGCAGGCCTCAGGGGGGATTCGCTCAGCCCCAGCATTTT.

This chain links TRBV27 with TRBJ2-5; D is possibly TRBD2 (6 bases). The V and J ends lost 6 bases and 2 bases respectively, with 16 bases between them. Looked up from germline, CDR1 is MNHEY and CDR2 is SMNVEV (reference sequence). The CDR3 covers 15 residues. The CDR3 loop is CASSGLANLQETQYF. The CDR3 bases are TGTGCCAGCAGCGGGCTAGCGAACTTACAAGAGACCCAGTACTTC.

The DNA of the CDR3 is TGTGCCAGCAGCGTAGGTCCGGGGGATACGCAGTATTTT. Its translation: CASSVGPGDTQYF. This sequence joins TRBV9 and TRBJ2-3; weak D call: TRBD2 (5 bases). Germline-derived CDR1 and CDR2 are SGDLS and YYNGEE. The CDR3 runs to 13 residues. Trimming took off 0 bases at V and 6 bases at J, with 8 bases between the two ends.

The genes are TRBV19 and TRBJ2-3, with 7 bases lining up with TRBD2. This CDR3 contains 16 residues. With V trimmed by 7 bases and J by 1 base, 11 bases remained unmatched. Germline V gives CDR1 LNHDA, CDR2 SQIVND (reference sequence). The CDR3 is CASTLTSEQGTDTQYF. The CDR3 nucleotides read TGTGCCAGTACACTTACTAGCGAGCAAGGCACAGATACGCAGTATTTT.

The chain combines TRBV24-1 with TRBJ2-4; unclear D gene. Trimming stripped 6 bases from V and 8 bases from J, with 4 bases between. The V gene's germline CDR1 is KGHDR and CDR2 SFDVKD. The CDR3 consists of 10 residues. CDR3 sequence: CATSLYIQYF. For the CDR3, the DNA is TGTGCCACCAGTCTCTACATTCAGTACTTC.

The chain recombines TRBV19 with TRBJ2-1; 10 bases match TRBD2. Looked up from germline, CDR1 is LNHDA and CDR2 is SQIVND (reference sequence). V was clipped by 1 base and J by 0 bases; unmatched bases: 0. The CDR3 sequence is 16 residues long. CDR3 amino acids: CASSIASGGSYNEQFF. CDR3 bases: TGTGCCAGTAGTATAGCTAGCGGGGGCTCCTACAATGAGCAGTTCTTC.

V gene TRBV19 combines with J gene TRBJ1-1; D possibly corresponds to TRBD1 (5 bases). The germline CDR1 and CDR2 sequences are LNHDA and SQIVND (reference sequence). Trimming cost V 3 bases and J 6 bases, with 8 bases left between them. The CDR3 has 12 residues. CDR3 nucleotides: TGTGCCAGTAGTATGACCAGGGCTGAAGCTTTCTTT. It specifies CASSMTRAEAFF. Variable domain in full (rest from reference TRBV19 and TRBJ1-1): DGGITQSPKYLFRKEGQNVTLSCEQNLNHDAMYWYRQDPGQGLRLIYYSQIVNDFQKGDIAEGYSVSREKKESFPLTVTSAQKNPTAFYLCASSMTRAEAFFGQGTRLTVV.

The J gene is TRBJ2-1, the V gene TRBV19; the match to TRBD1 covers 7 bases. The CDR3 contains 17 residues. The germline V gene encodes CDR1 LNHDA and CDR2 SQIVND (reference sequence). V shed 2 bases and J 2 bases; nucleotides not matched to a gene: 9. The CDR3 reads CASSIPDRRITYNEQFF. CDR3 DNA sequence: TGTGCCAGTAGTATACCGGACAGGAGAATCACCTACAATGAGCAGTTCTTC. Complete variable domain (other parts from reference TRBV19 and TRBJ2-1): DGGITQSPKYLFRKEGQNVTLSCEQNLNHDAMYWYRQDPGQGLRLIYYSQIVNDFQKGDIAEGYSVSREKKESFPLTVTSAQKNPTAFYLCASSIPDRRITYNEQFFGPGTRLTVL.

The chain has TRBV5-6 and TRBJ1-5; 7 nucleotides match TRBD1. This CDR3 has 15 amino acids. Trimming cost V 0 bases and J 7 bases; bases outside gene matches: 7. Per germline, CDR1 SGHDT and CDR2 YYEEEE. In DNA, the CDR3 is TGTGCCAGCAGCTTGGGGACAGGTCTGGGACAGCCCCAGCATTTT. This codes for CASSLGTGLGQPQHF. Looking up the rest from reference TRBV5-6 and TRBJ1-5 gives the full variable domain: DAGVTQSPTHLIKTRGQQVTLRCSPKSGHDTVSWYQQALGQGPQFIFQYYEEEERQRGNFPDRFSGHQFPNYSSELNVNALLLGDSALYLCASSLGTGLGQPQHFGDGTRLSIL.

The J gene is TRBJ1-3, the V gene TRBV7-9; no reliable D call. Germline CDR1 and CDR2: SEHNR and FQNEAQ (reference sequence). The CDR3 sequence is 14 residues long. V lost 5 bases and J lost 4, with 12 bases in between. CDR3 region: CASSLRGIGNTIYF. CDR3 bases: TGTGCCAGCAGCCTCCGCGGGATCGGAAACACCATATATTTT.

Here the CDR3 reads CASSLLADTQYF. In DNA, the CDR3 is TGTGCCAGCAGCTTGCTAGCAGATACGCAGTATTTT. The V and J genes are TRBV7-9 and TRBJ2-3; D not resolved. CDR1 and CDR2 from the germline V gene are SEHNR and FQNEAQ (reference sequence). The germline V and J ends were trimmed by 3 bases and 4 bases, with 5 bases remaining between them. There are 12 residues in the CDR3.

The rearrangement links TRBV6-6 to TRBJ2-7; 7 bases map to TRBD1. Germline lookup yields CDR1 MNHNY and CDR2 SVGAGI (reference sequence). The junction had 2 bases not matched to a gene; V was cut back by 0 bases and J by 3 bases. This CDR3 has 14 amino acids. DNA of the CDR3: TGTGCCAGCAGTTACTCGGCAGGGGGCTACGAGCAGTACTTC. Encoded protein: CASSYSAGGYEQYF.

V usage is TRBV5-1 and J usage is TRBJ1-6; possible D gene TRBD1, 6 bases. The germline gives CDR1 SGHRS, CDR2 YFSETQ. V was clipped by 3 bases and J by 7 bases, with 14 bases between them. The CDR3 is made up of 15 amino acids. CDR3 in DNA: TGCGCCAGCAGCTCACAGGGACCTGGGAATTCACCCCTCCACTTT. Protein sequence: CASSSQGPGNSPLHF.

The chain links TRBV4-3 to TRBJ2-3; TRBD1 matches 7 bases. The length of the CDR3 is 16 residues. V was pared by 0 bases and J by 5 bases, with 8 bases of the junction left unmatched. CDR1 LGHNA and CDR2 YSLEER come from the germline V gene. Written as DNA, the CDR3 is TGCGCCAGCAGCCAAGATCCGAAGGGGGCCGGAGATACGCAGTATTTT. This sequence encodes CASSQDPKGAGDTQYF.

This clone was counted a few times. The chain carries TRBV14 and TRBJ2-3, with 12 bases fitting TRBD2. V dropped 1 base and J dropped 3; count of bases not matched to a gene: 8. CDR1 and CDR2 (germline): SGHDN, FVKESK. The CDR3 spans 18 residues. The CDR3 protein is CASSQGSLAGGVTDTQYF. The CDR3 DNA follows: TGTGCCAGCAGCCAAGGTTCACTAGCGGGGGGCGTTACAGATACGCAGTATTTT.

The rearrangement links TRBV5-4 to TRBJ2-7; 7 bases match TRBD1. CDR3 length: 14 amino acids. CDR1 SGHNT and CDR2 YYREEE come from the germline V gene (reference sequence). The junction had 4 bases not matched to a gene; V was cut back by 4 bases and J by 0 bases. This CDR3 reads CASSPRTGSYEQYF. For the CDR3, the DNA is TGTGCCAGCAGCCCGAGGACAGGCTCCTACGAGCAGTACTTC.

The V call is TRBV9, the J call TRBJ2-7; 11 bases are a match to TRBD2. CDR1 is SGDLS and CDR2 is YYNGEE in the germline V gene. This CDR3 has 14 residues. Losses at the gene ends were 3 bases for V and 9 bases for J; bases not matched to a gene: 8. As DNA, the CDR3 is TGTGCCAGCAGCGCGTCTAGCGGGGGGTCGGCGCAGTACTTC. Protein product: CASSASSGGSAQYF.

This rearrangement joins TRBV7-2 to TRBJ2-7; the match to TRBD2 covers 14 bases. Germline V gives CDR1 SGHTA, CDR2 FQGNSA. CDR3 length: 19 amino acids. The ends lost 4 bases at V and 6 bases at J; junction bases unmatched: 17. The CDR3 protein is CASSSLPGTSGRGAFEQYF. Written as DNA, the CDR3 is TGTGCCAGCAGCTCCCTGCCGGGGACTAGCGGGAGAGGGGCTTTCGAGCAGTACTTC.